This entry lists 16 T cell receptor beta chains sequenced from one sample in a study of shared clonotypes between healthy human individuals. Generated by immunoSEQ multiplex PCR, the TCRdb table keeps only in-frame clones and is missing some. The table lists 450,000 to 500,000 clones, around three quarters of them singletons. The material sequenced was PBMCs. Receptor source: a woman aged 40 to 55 in good health. Some clones in this sample may be carry-over from other donors' samples.

On this clone: This may be a read error: a much more frequent sequence differs by one nucleotide. Additional DNA sequences in this sample encode the identical CDR3. The chain couples TRBV27 to TRBJ2-2; 10 bases fit TRBD1. From germline, CDR1 is MNHEY and CDR2 SMNVEV (reference sequence). The CDR3 extends over 15 amino acids. The CDR3: CASRGQGMWSGELFF. The CDR3 region has the DNA TGTGCTAGCAGGGGACAGGGGATGTGGTCCGGGGAGCTGTTTTTT.

This chain uses TRBV29-1 with TRBJ2-5; D gene unclear. The CDR3 contains 10 residues. V was shortened by 4 bases and J by 4 bases, with 4 bases between the two germline ends. Germline CDR1 reads SQVTM; CDR2 reads ANQGSEA. CDR3 in DNA: TGCAGCGTTGGACTAGAGACCCAGTACTTC. Amino acids: CSVGLETQYF.

This sequence joins TRBV4-3 and TRBJ2-7, with 8 bases that match TRBD1. V was clipped by 0 bases and J by 4 bases; unmatched bases: 11. Germline CDR1 reads LGHNA; CDR2 reads YSLEER. This CDR3 contains 17 residues. The CDR3: CASSQDPPQGAVYEQYF. The CDR3 DNA sequence: TGCGCCAGCAGCCAAGATCCTCCCCAGGGGGCGGTTTACGAGCAGTACTTC.

J is TRBJ1-4 and V is TRBV2, with D perhaps TRBD1 (6 bases). This CDR3 comprises 15 residues. V was pared by 7 bases and J by 6 bases, with 18 bases between. The germline V gene encodes CDR1 SNHLY and CDR2 FYNNEI. CDR3 region: CASKDRRGGDEKLFF. In nucleotides, the CDR3 is TGTGCCAGCAAGGACCGAAGAGGGGGGGATGAAAAACTGTTTTTT.

The chain uses TRBV18 and TRBJ1-1, with D possibly matching TRBD1 (6 bases). Trimming pared 2 bases from V and 5 bases from J, leaving 21 bases between. The CDR3 totals 17 residues. Germline CDR1 KGHSH, CDR2 LQKENI. CDR3 loop: CASSPSGLPLRGTEAFF. The DNA of the CDR3 is TGTGCCAGCTCACCATCAGGACTACCCCTGAGGGGGACTGAAGCTTTCTTT.

The rearrangement joins TRBV14 to TRBJ1-3, with D unresolved. Germline V CDR1 and CDR2: SGHDN, FVKESK. V was cut by 2 bases and J by 3 bases, with 8 bases left in between. This CDR3 has 14 residues. The CDR3 spells CASSQRGFGNTIYF. The CDR3 coding sequence is TGTGCCAGCAGCCAACGGGGTTTTGGAAACACCATATATTTT. Supplemented by reference TRBV14 and TRBJ1-3, the full variable domain reads EAGVTQFPSHSVIEKGQTVTLRCDPISGHDNLYWYRRVMGKEIKFLLHFVKESKQDESGMPNNRFLAERTGGTYSTLKVQPAELEDSGVYFCASSQRGFGNTIYFGEGSWLTVV.

The chain couples TRBV2 to TRBJ1-2; D ambiguous. This CDR3 is 13 amino acids long. Germline CDR1 reads SNHLY; CDR2 reads FYNNEI. Trimming pared 4 bases from V and 4 bases from J, leaving 10 bases between. The chain's CDR3 is CASSVNAGYGYTF. In DNA, the CDR3 is TGTGCCAGCAGTGTGAACGCAGGCTATGGCTACACCTTC.

In this sample, this clone turned up many times. The chain employs TRBV7-2 and TRBJ2-1; no firm D call. The germline V gene encodes CDR1 SGHTA and CDR2 FQGNSA. The CDR3 spans 12 residues. Between the trimmed V and J ends, which lost 4 bases and 10 bases, there was a span of 11 bases. The DNA of the CDR3 is TGTGCCAGCAGCTCCTTAACTTGGGAGCAGTTCTTC. Amino acid sequence: CASSSLTWEQFF.

The gene calls are TRBV7-9 and TRBJ2-1; 12 bases are a match to TRBD2. V shed 5 bases and J 15 bases; nucleotides not matched to a gene: 5. The CDR3 extends over 12 amino acids. Germline lookup yields CDR1 SEHNR and CDR2 FQNEAQ (reference sequence). The CDR3 loop is CASSPSGRAPFF. The CDR3 DNA reads as TGTGCCAGCAGCCCTAGCGGGAGGGCTCCGTTCTTC.

The chain recombines TRBV4-3 with TRBJ1-5; D is possibly TRBD1 (5 bases). Per germline, CDR1 LGHNA and CDR2 YSLEER. With 0 bases removed from V and 9 bases from J, the gap between germline ends came to 15 bases. CDR3 length: 15 amino acids. The CDR3, as DNA: TGCGCCAGCAGCCAAGACCGACAGATGATAAGGCCCCAGCATTTT. Amino acids: CASSQDRQMIRPQHF.

The V and J genes are TRBV5-6 and TRBJ2-3; 12 positions match TRBD2. The V gene's germline CDR1 is SGHDT and CDR2 YYEEEE. V lost 0 bases and J lost 6; bases outside the gene matches: 5. There are 16 residues in the CDR3. The CDR3 DNA reads TGTGCCAGCAGCTTGGGGCTAGCGGGAGGGTCTGATACGCAGTATTTT. Its translation: CASSLGLAGGSDTQYF.

This clone was seen only a few times. This chain joins TRBV28 and TRBJ2-1; D might be TRBD1 (6 bases). Germline loops: CDR1 MDHEN, CDR2 SYDVKM. There are 15 residues in the CDR3. Trimming stripped 5 bases from V and 0 bases from J, with 11 bases between. CDR3 bases: TGTGCCAGCAGTCCTGGGGGCGGCTCCTACAATGAGCAGTTCTTC. Its translation: CASSPGGGSYNEQFF.

J is TRBJ2-1 and V is TRBV28; a possible D gene is TRBD1 (6 bases). Trimming took 3 bases from V and 9 from J, leaving 15 bases between them. CDR1 and CDR2 (germline): MDHEN, SYDVKM. This CDR3 is 14 amino acids long. CDR3 in DNA: TGTGCCAGCAGTTTCGGCAGGGTAGGGGGTGAGCAGTTCTTC. Encoded protein: CASSFGRVGGEQFF.

This clone has only one observation. The chain couples TRBV15 to TRBJ2-4; TRBD2 might be the D (6 bases). The V and J ends lost 1 base and 2 bases respectively, with 9 bases between them. Per the germline V gene, CDR1 is LNHNV and CDR2 is YYDKDF (reference sequence). This CDR3 contains 15 residues. The CDR3 reads CATSRVEGSKNIQYF. The CDR3, as DNA: TGTGCCACCAGCAGAGTGGAGGGTTCCAAAAACATTCAGTACTTC.

This clone has just one count. The gene calls are TRBV13 and TRBJ2-3; 10 bases are a match to TRBD2. Germline CDR1 is PRHDT and CDR2 is FYEKMQ (reference sequence). The trim removed 0 bases at V and 4 bases at J, leaving 4 bases unmatched. The length of the CDR3 is 16 residues. CDR3 coding DNA: TGTGCCAGCAGCTTAGGAGCGGGAGGGCTCCCAGATACGCAGTATTTT. Translated: CASSLGAGGLPDTQYF.

The V call is TRBV5-6, the J call TRBJ2-3; TRBD2 aligns across 13 bases. This CDR3 is built from 18 residues. Trimming took 0 bases from V and 2 from J; bases not matched to a gene: 6. CDR1 and CDR2 (germline): SGHDT, YYEEEE. The CDR3 spells CASSLGPGLAGTTDTQYF. The DNA of the CDR3 is TGTGCCAGCAGCTTGGGGCCGGGACTAGCGGGGACCACAGATACGCAGTATTTT.